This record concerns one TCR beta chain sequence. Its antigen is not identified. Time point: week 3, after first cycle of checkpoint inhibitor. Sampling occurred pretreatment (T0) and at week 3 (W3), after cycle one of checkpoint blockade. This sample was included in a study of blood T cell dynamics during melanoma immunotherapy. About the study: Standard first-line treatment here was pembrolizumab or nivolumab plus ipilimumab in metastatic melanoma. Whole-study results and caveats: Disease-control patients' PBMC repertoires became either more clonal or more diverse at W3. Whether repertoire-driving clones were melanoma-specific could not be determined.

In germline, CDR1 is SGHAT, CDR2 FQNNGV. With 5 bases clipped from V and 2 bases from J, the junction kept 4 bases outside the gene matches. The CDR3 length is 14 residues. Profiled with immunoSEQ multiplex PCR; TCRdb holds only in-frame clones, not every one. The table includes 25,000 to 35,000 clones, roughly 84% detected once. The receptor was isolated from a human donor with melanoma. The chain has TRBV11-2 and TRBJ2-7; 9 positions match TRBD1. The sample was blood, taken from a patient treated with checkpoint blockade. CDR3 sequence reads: CASSPTGGPYEQYF. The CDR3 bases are TGTGCCAGCAGCCCCACAGGGGGCCCCTACGAGCAGTACTTC. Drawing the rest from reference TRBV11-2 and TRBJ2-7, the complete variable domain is EAGVAQSPRYKIIEKRQSVAFWCNPISGHATLYWYQQILGQGPKLLIQFQNNGVVDDSQLPKDRFSAERLKGVDSTLKIQPAKLEDSAVYLCASSPTGGPYEQYFGPGTRLTVT.